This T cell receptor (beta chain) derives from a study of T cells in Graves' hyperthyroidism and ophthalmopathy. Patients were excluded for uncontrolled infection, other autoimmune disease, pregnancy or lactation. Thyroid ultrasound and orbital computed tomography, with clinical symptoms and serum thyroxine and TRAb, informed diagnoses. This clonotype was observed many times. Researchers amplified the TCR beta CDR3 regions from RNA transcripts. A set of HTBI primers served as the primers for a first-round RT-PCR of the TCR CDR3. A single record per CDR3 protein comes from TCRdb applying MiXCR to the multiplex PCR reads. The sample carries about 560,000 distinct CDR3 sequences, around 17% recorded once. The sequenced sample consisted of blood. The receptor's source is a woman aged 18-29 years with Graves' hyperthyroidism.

CDR3 region: CASNLPTEPSNSNQPQHF. DNA of the CDR3: TGCGCCAGCAACCTCCCGACAGAACCTTCAAATAGCAATCAGCCCCAGCATTTT. This rearrangement joins TRBV10-1 to TRBJ1-5, with D possibly TRBD1 on 5 matching bases. V lost 7 bases and J lost 0, with 22 bases in between. Germline CDR1 WNHNN, CDR2 SYGVQD (reference sequence). This CDR3 is built from 18 residues.